The 6 T cell receptor beta chains below were found in one sample sequenced in a study of patients and donors after allogeneic stem cell transplantation. Each CDR3 protein gets one entry after TCRdb re-called the RT-PCR reads with MiXCR. Among approximately 200,000 distinct CDR3 sequences, 38% were seen once, and the ten largest hold around 10%. The sequenced sample was blood, either unsorted or a sorted T cell fraction (not recorded which). These receptors were taken from a human donor who was either an allogeneic HSCT recipient or a stem cell or donor lymphocyte infusion donor (not recorded which). It is not recorded whose cells these are; they may come from a transplant donor.

This chain joins TRBV28 and TRBJ1-5; 8 nucleotides line up with TRBD1. The CDR3 extends over 15 amino acids. The ends lost 5 bases at V and 4 bases at J; junction bases unmatched: 7. The germline V gene has CDR1 MDHEN and CDR2 SYDVKM. The CDR3 loop reads CASSAQTGANQPQHF. In DNA form, the CDR3 reads TGTGCCAGCAGTGCCCAGACAGGGGCTAATCAGCCCCAGCATTTT.

The chain couples TRBV9 to TRBJ1-1; 7 bases map to TRBD1. Trimming at V came to 1 base and at J to 4 bases, leaving 7 bases not matched to a gene. This CDR3 comprises 15 residues. The germline V gene encodes CDR1 SGDLS and CDR2 YYNGEE. As DNA, the CDR3 is TGTGCCAGCAGCGTACTAGGGGGCGCGTCCACTGAAGCTTTCTTT. Translated, it gives CASSVLGGASTEAFF.

The chain couples TRBV4-3 to TRBJ1-2, with TRBD1 matching 8 bases. With 4 bases clipped from V and 3 bases from J, the junction kept 7 bases outside the gene matches. Germline values: CDR1 LGHNA, CDR2 YSLEER. CDR3 length: 15 residues. CDR3: CASSPTDRDDYGYTF. In DNA form, the CDR3 reads TGCGCCAGCAGCCCAACGGACAGGGATGACTATGGCTACACCTTC.

A few counts support this clonotype. The chain is built from TRBV24-1 and TRBJ1-5; D not certain. CDR3 length: 14 residues. Looked up from germline, CDR1 is KGHDR and CDR2 is SFDVKD. Trimming cost V 7 bases and J 7 bases, with 16 bases left between them. CDR3 nucleotide sequence: TGTGCCACCAGCCCACCCGGACCTGGGCAGCCCCAGCATTTT. The encoded protein is CATSPPGPGQPQHF.

The V gene is TRBV3-1, the J gene TRBJ2-7, with TRBD2 matching over 8 bases. Germline V gene data show CDR1 as LGHDT and CDR2 as YNNKEL (reference sequence). V lost 0 bases, J lost 6 bases, and 7 bases stayed unmatched. This CDR3 region has 15 residues. This CDR3 is CASSQDVLREGEQYF. The CDR3 DNA is TGTGCCAGCAGCCAAGATGTGCTCCGGGAGGGCGAGCAGTACTTC.

The rearrangement uses TRBV5-5 and TRBJ1-2, with D uncertain. Per germline, CDR1 SGHKS and CDR2 YYEKEE (reference sequence). The CDR3 loop spans 17 amino acids. With 4 bases removed from V and 4 bases from J, the gap between germline ends came to 23 bases. The CDR3, as DNA: TGTGCCAGCAGCCCCGCGTCCTGGCAGATGAATCTCTATGGCTACACCTTC. It is translated as CASSPASWQMNLYGYTF.